Each of the 7 T cell receptor beta chains below was sequenced from the same sample in a study of T-cell reconstitution after alpha-beta-depleted transplantation in children (dated by TCRdb to 2016 to 2017). The treatment or condition label corresponds to: allogeneic hematopoietic cell transplantation with graft depleted of TCRalphabeta T cells and CD19 B cells. Receptor libraries were prepared by PCR. Instrument used: Illumina HiSeq 2500. To normalize quantification of the TCRbeta repertoire, the TCR libraries were built with molecular barcoding that relied on unique molecular identifiers. TCRdb itself trimmed the public reads at Q25 with fastp, ran MiXCR and retained productive beta chains. Every distinct CDR3 protein forms one entry, paired with its most common genes and DNA. The sample table records hundreds of thousands of distinct CDR3 sequences; 20% to 25% of these occur just once. Around an eighth of the sample goes to the ten largest clones.

The sample consisted of PBMCs, mostly from graft donor cells, taken 360 days after TCRalphabeta/CD19-depleted stem cell transplant. These receptors came from a boy under three years old who had a stem cell transplant for acute myeloid leukemia, so the T cells may come from the graft donor.

This clonotype has ten or more counts. The rearrangement joins TRBV30 to TRBJ2-7; D could derive from TRBD1 or TRBD2 (5 bases each). The germline gives CDR1 GTSNPN, CDR2 SVGIG (reference sequence). Trimming stripped 5 bases from V and 3 bases from J, with 14 bases between. The CDR3 is 13 residues long. This CDR3 reads CAWEDEGIYEQYF. The CDR3 bases are TGTGCCTGGGAGGACGAGGGGATCTACGAGCAGTACTTC.

This chain joins TRBV20-1 and TRBJ2-7; 12 nucleotides align to TRBD2. CDR3 length: 16 amino acids. Germline V lookup: CDR1 DFQATT, CDR2 SNEGSKA (reference sequence). J was trimmed by 3 bases and V by 6 bases; bases with no gene match: 12. CDR3 residues: CSAGVTSGGRYYEQYV. Written as DNA, the CDR3 is TGCAGTGCCGGGGTTACTAGCGGGGGGAGGTACTACGAGCAGTACGTC.

This rearrangement joins TRBV15 to TRBJ2-1; no firm D call. Deletions cut 3 bases from V and 5 bases from J, with 8 bases between. CDR1 and CDR2 (germline): LNHNV, YYDKDF (reference sequence). The CDR3 has 13 amino acids. CDR3 sequence: CATSSTWDNEQFF. In DNA form, the CDR3 reads TGTGCCACCAGCAGTACCTGGGACAATGAGCAGTTCTTC. Full variable domain (outside the CDR3, taken from reference TRBV15 and TRBJ2-1): DAMVIQNPRYQVTQFGKPVTLSCSQTLNHNVMYWYQQKSSQAPKLLFHYYDKDFNNEADTPDNFQSRRPNTSFCFLDIRSPGLGDTAMYLCATSSTWDNEQFFGPGTRLTVL.

The chain's CDR3 is CASSRQNSPLHF. The CDR3 region has the DNA TGTGCCAGCAGTCGACAGAATTCACCCCTCCACTTT. The V gene is TRBV12-3 or TRBV12-4, the J gene TRBJ1-6; D possibly corresponds to TRBD1 (5 bases). The CDR3 is made up of 12 amino acids. Deletions cut 5 bases from V and 7 bases from J, with 6 bases between.

This clonotype showed up many times. This chain uses TRBV29-1 with TRBJ2-1; TRBD2 matches 9 bases. The CDR3 totals 15 residues. Trimming removed 6 bases from V and 5 bases from J; junction bases left unmatched: 11. Germline values: CDR1 SQVTM, CDR2 ANQGSEA. The CDR3 spells CSVTTLAGAHNEQFF. The CDR3 nucleotides are TGCAGCGTGACAACATTAGCGGGGGCTCACAATGAGCAGTTCTTC.

The chain uses TRBV5-5 and TRBJ2-7; 7 bases are shared with TRBD1. From germline, CDR1 is SGHKS and CDR2 YYEKEE (reference sequence). V trimming: 2 bases; J trimming: 3 bases; junction bases outside the gene matches: 5. CDR3 length: 14 residues. The CDR3 DNA is TGTGCCAGCAGCTTCCGGGACAGCCGCTACGAGCAGTACTTC. Translating it yields CASSFRDSRYEQYF.

This clonotype was counted many times. The chain links TRBV7-9 to TRBJ2-1, with 7 bases fitting TRBD1. Germline-derived CDR1 and CDR2 are SEHNR and FQNEAQ (reference sequence). The CDR3 runs to 16 residues. V lost 4 bases and J lost 5; bases outside the gene matches: 11. Written as DNA, the CDR3 is TGTGCCAGCAGCTGGAGACAGGGAAAGCCCAACAATGAGCAGTTCTTC. Its protein is CASSWRQGKPNNEQFF.